The clone carrying this T cell receptor beta chain was seen more than once but under ten times. The sample belongs to a study of shared clonotypes between healthy human individuals. Study-level background: Contributing individuals were two females and three males aged 18 to 49.

The CDR3 runs 16 residues. Germline CDR1 and CDR2: SEHNR and FQNEAQ (reference sequence). Trimming removed 6 bases at V and 0 bases at J, with 12 bases between. Here immunoSEQ multiplex PCR was the method, and the copy in TCRdb shows in-frame clones only, minus some. The sample records hundreds of thousands of clones, less than 96% being singletons. The chain uses TRBV7-9 and TRBJ2-6, with D perhaps TRBD1 or TRBD2 (5 bases each). This TCR derives from a woman aged 25 to 39 in good health. The specimen sequenced was naive CD4+ T cells sorted from blood. Subset: CD45RA+ positively selected. CDR3 region: CASSRRGVSGANVLTF. CDR3 nucleotide sequence: TGTGCCAGCAGTCGACGGGGCGTCTCTGGGGCCAACGTCCTGACTTTC.